Listed here are 7 T cell receptor beta chains from one sample, sequenced in a study of post-analysis software for immune sequencing data. Overall study findings and caveats: In patients, about 5 TRBV segments were more frequent than in controls, with TRBV5-6, TRBV5-1 and TRBV20-1 among them.

Unique molecular identifiers were built into the TCR beta cDNA libraries. From the PCR reads, TCRdb called clonotypes with MiXCR, one entry per CDR3 protein. The sample holds some 800,000 distinct CDR3 sequences, 35% to 55% seen once. Antigen specificity for these receptors is unknown. Sequences were obtained from blood. The source is a girl between 10 and 17 years old with multiple sclerosis.

There are a few counts of this clonotype. The chain joins TRBV20-1 to TRBJ2-5, with TRBD2 matching 12 bases. Trimming at V came to 1 base and at J to 5 bases, leaving 5 bases not matched to a gene. Germline V gene data show CDR1 as DFQATT and CDR2 as SNEGSKA (reference sequence). The CDR3 has 15 residues. CDR3: CSARGTSGTWETQYF. CDR3 DNA sequence: TGCAGTGCTAGAGGGACTAGCGGGACGTGGGAGACCCAGTACTTC.

The gene calls are TRBV29-1 and TRBJ2-3; 10 bases are shared with TRBD2. CDR1 and CDR2 from the germline V gene are SQVTM and ANQGSEA. The CDR3 is 17 residues long. J lost 0 bases, V lost 1 base, and 7 bases had no gene match. The CDR3 coding sequence is TGCAGCGTTGAAGGTACCATGACTAGCGGGAGCACAGATACGCAGTATTTT. Translating gives CSVEGTMTSGSTDTQYF.

This clonotype is a singleton in its sample. This chain links TRBV12-3 or TRBV12-4 with TRBJ2-7; D possibly matches TRBD1 or TRBD2 (5 bases each). CDR3 size: 14 residues. The germline V and J ends were trimmed by 6 bases and 6 bases, with 18 bases remaining between them. This CDR3 reads CASRLAGERGEQYF. The CDR3 nucleotides read TGTGCCAGCAGGCTCGCCGGGGAGAGGGGCGAGCAGTACTTC.

Written as DNA, the CDR3 is TGCAGCGGGATCCGGGACAGGAACACTGAAGCTTTCTTT. This codes for CSGIRDRNTEAFF. This chain connects TRBV29-1 to TRBJ1-1; 7 bases map to TRBD1. The CDR3 has 13 residues. Germline-derived CDR1 and CDR2 are SQVTM and ANQGSEA. J gave up 1 base and V 7 bases, and 6 bases lay outside the gene matches.

This clonotype was recorded once. The V call is TRBV15, the J call TRBJ2-1, with unresolved D. CDR1 is LNHNV and CDR2 is YYDKDF in the germline V gene (reference sequence). V was trimmed by 8 bases and J by 2 bases, leaving 7 bases between them. The CDR3 has 12 residues. This CDR3 is CATVSPYNEQFF. DNA of the CDR3: TGTGCCACCGTCTCCCCCTACAATGAGCAGTTCTTC.

The J gene is TRBJ2-2, the V gene TRBV6-5; D not certain. Trimming took off 0 bases at V and 1 base at J, with 6 bases between the two ends. This CDR3 contains 15 residues. Germline V CDR1 and CDR2: MNHEY, SVGAGI. CDR3 DNA sequence: TGTGCCAGCAGTTACTCTACGCTGAACACCGGGGAGCTGTTTTTT. Translation: CASSYSTLNTGELFF.

This chain connects TRBV27 to TRBJ2-1, with TRBD2 identical over 9 bases. CDR1 MNHEY and CDR2 SMNVEV come from the germline V gene (reference sequence). V was pared by 2 bases and J by 4 bases, with 6 bases of the junction left unmatched. This CDR3 spans 16 amino acids. The CDR3 DNA sequence: TGTGCCAGCAGTTTAGTTTCTAGCGGGAAATACAATGAGCAGTTCTTC. Translating it yields CASSLVSSGKYNEQFF.